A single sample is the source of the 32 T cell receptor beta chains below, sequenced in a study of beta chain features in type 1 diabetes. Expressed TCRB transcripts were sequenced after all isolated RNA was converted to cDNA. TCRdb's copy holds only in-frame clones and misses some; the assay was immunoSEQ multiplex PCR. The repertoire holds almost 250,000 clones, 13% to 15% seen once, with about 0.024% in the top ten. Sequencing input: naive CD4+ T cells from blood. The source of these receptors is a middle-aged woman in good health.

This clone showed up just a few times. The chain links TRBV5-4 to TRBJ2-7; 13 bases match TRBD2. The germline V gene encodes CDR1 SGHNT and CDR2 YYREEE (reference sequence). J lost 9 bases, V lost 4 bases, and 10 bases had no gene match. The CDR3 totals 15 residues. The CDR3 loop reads CASSNGLAGAVLQYF. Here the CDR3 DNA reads TGTGCCAGCAGCAACGGACTAGCGGGGGCCGTCTTGCAGTACTTC.

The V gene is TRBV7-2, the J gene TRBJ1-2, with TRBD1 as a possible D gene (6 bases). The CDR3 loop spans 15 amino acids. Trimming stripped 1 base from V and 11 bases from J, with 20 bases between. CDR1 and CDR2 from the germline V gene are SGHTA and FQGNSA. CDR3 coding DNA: TGTGCCAGCAGCTTAGGGTTAGGGCGGGCAGGGACATACACCTTC. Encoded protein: CASSLGLGRAGTYTF. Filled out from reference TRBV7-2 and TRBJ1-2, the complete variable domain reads GAGVSQSPSNKVTEKGKDVELRCDPISGHTALYWYRQSLGQGLEFLIYFQGNSAPDKSGLPSDRFSAERTGGSVSTLTIQRTQQEDSAVYLCASSLGLGRAGTYTFGSGTRLTVV.

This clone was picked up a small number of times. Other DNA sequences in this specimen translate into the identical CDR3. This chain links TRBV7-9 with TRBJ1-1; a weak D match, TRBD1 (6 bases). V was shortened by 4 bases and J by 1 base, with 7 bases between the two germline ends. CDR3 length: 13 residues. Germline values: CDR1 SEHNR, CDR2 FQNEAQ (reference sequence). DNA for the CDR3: TGTGCCAGCAGCTCACAGGGGAACACTGAAGCTTTCTTT. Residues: CASSSQGNTEAFF. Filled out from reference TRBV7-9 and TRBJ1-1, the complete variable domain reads DTGVSQNPRHKITKRGQNVTFRCDPISEHNRLYWYRQTLGQGPEFLTYFQNEAQLEKSRLLSDRFSAERPKGSFSTLEIQRTEQGDSAMYLCASSSQGNTEAFFGQGTRLTVV.

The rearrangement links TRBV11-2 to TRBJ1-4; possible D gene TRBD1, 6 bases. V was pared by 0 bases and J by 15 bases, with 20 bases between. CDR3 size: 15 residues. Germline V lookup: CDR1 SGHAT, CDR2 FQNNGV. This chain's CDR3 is CASSLDRGGAIKVFF. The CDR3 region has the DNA TGTGCCAGCAGCTTAGATCGGGGGGGCGCCATCAAGGTGTTTTTT.

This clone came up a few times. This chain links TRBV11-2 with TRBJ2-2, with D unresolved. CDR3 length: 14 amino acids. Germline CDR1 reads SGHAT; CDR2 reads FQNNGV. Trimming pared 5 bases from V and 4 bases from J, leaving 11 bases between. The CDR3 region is CASSPHILTGELFF. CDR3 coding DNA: TGTGCCAGCAGCCCACACATCCTCACCGGGGAGCTGTTTTTT.

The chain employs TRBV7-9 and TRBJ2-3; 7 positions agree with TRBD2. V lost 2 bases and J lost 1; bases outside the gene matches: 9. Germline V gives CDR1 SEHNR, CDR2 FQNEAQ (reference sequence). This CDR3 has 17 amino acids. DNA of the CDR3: TGTGCCAGCAGCTTATCTCTTGGGCTAGCGGGCACAGATACGCAGTATTTT. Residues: CASSLSLGLAGTDTQYF.

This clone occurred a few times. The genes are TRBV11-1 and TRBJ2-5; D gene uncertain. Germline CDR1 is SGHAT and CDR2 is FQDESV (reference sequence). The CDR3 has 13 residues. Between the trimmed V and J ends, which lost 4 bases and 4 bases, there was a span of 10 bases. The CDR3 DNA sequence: TGTGCCAGCAGCTCAGGAACCCGAGAGACCCAGTACTTC. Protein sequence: CASSSGTRETQYF.

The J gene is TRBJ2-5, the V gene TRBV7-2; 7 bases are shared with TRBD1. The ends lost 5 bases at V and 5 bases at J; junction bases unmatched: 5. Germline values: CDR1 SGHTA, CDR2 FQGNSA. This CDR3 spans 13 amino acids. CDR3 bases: TGTGCCAGCAGCCTCATGACAGGGGAGACCCAGTACTTC. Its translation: CASSLMTGETQYF.

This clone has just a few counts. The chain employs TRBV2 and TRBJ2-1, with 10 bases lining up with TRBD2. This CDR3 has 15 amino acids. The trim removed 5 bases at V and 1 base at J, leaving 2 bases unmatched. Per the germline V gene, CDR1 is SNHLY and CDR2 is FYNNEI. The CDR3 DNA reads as TGTGCCAGCAGTCCACTAGCGGGGTCCTACAATGAGCAGTTCTTC. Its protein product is CASSPLAGSYNEQFF.

The CDR3 spells CASSEYRVSRTEAFF. The CDR3 coding sequence is TGTGCCAGTAGTGAATACAGGGTGTCGAGGACTGAAGCTTTCTTT. This chain uses TRBV19 with TRBJ1-1; perhaps TRBD1 as D (6 bases). Trimming left V 5 bases short and J 5 bases short, with 18 bases between. Per germline, CDR1 LNHDA and CDR2 SQIVND (reference sequence). This CDR3 is built from 15 residues.

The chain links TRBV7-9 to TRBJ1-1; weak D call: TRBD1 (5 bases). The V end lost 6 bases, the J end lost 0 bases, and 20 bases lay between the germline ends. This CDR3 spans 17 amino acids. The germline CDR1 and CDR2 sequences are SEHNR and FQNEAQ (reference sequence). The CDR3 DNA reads TGTGCCAGCAGTCCCCGGCCCAGGGAGGCGCTGAACACTGAAGCTTTCTTT. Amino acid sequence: CASSPRPREALNTEAFF.

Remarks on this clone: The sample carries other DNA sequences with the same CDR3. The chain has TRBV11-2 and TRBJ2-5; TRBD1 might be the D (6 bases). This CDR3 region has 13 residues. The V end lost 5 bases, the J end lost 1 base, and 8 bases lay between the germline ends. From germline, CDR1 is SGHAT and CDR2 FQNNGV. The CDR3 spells CASSQGGQETQYF. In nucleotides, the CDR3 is TGTGCCAGCAGCCAAGGGGGCCAAGAGACCCAGTACTTC. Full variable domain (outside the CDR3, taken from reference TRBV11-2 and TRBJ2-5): EAGVAQSPRYKIIEKRQSVAFWCNPISGHATLYWYQQILGQGPKLLIQFQNNGVVDDSQLPKDRFSAERLKGVDSTLKIQPAKLEDSAVYLCASSQGGQETQYFGPGTRLLVL.

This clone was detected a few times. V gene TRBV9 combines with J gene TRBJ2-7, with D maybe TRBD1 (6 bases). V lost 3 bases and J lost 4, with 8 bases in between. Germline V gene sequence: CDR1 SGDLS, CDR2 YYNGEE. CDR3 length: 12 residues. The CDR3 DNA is TGTGCCAGCAGCGCTACAGGGTACGAGCAGTACTTC. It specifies CASSATGYEQYF.

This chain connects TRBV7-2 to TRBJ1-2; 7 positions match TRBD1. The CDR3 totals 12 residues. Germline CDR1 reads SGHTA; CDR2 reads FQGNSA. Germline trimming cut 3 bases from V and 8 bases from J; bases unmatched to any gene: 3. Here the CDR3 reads CASSFGQDGYTF. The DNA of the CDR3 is TGTGCCAGCAGCTTCGGACAGGACGGCTACACCTTC.

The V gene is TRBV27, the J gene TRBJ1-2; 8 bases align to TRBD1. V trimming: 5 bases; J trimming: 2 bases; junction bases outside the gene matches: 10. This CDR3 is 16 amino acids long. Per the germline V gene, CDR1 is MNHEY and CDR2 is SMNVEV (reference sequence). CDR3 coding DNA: TGTGCCAGCAGTCCATCACGGGACAGGTGGAACTATGGCTACACCTTC. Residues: CASSPSRDRWNYGYTF.

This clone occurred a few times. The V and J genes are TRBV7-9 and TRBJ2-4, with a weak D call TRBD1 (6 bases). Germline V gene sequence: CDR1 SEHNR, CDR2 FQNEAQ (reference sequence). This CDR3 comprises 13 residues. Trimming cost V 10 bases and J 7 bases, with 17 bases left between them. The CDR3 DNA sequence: TGTGCCACCCTAACTGGGGGCCGGAACATTCAGTACTTC. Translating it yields CATLTGGRNIQYF. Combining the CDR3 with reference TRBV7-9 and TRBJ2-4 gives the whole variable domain DTGVSQNPRHKITKRGQNVTFRCDPISEHNRLYWYRQTLGQGPEFLTYFQNEAQLEKSRLLSDRFSAERPKGSFSTLEIQRTEQGDSAMYLCATLTGGRNIQYFGAGTRLSVL.

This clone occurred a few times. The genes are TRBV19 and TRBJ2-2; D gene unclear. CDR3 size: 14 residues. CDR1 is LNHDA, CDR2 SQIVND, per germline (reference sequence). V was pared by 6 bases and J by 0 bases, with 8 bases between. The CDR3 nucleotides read TGTGCCAGTAGCAAGCAGGCGAACACCGGGGAGCTGTTTTTT. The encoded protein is CASSKQANTGELFF.

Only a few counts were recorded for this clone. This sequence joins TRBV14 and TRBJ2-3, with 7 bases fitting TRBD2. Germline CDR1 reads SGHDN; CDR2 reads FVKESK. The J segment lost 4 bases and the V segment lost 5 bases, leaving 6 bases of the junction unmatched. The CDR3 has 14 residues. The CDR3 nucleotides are TGTGCCAGCAGCGTCCGGGGGAGGGCAGATACGCAGTATTTT. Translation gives CASSVRGRADTQYF.

CDR3 sequence reads: CASRLAGGKADTQYF. CDR3 sequence (DNA): TGCGCCAGCAGACTAGCGGGGGGCAAGGCAGATACGCAGTATTTT. The chain recombines TRBV5-1 with TRBJ2-3; 12 bases fit TRBD2. The CDR3 spans 15 residues. CDR1 and CDR2 from the germline V gene are SGHRS and YFSETQ. V trimming: 5 bases; J trimming: 4 bases; junction bases outside the gene matches: 5.

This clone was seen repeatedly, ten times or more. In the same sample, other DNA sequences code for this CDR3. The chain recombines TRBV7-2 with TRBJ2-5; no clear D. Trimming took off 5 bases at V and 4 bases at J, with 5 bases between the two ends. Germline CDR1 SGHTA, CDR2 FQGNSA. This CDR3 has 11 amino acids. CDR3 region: CASSTRETQYF. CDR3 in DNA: TGTGCCAGCAGCACGCGAGAGACCCAGTACTTC.

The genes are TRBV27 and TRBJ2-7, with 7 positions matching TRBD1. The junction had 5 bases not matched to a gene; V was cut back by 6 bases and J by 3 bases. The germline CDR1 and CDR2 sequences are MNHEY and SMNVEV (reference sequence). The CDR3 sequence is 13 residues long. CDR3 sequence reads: CASRPTGRYEQYF. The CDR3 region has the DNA TGTGCCAGCAGGCCGACAGGGCGCTACGAGCAGTACTTC.

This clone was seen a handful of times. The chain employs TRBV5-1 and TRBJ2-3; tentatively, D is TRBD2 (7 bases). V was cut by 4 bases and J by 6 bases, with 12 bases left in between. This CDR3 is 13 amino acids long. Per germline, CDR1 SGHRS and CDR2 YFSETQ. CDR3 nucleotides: TGCGCCAGCAGCAGAGGGGGAGGGGATACGCAGTATTTT. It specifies CASSRGGGDTQYF.

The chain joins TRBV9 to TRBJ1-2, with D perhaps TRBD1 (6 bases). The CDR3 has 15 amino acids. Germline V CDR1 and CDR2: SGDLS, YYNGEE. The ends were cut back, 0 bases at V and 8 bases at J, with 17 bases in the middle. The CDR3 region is CASSVEYGGLGGYTF. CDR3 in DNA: TGTGCCAGCAGCGTAGAATACGGGGGGCTGGGAGGCTACACCTTC.

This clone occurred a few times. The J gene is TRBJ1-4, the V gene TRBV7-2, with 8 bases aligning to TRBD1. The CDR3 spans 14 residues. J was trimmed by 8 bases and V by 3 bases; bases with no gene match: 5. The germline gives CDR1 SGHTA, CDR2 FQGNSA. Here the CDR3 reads CASSFDRGGEKLFF. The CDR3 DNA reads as TGTGCCAGCAGCTTTGACAGGGGAGGCGAAAAACTGTTTTTT.

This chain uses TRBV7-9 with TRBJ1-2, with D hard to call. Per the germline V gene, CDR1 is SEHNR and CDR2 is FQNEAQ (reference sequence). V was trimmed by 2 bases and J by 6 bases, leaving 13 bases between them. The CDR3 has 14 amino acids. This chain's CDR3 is CASSLKDYDNGYTF. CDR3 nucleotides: TGTGCCAGCAGCTTAAAGGACTACGACAATGGCTACACCTTC.

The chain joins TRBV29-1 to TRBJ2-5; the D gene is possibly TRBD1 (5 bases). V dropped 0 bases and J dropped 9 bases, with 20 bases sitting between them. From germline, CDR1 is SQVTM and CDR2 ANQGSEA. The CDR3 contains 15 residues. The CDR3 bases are TGCAGCGTTGAAGATCCCTACGACAGCCTTAAAGCCCAGTACTTC. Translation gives CSVEDPYDSLKAQYF.

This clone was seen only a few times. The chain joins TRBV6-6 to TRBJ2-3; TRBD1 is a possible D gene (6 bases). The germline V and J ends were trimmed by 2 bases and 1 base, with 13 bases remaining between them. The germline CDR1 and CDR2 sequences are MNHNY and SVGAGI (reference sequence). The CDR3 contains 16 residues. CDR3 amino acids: CASSYPGTLGTDTQYF. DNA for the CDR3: TGTGCCAGCAGTTACCCCGGGACACTTGGCACAGATACGCAGTATTTT.

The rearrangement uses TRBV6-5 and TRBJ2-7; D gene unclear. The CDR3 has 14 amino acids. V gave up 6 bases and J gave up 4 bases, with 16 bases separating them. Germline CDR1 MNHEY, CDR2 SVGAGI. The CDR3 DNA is TGTGCCAGCAGAACTACAACCCCCCCATACGAGCAGTACTTC. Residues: CASRTTTPPYEQYF.

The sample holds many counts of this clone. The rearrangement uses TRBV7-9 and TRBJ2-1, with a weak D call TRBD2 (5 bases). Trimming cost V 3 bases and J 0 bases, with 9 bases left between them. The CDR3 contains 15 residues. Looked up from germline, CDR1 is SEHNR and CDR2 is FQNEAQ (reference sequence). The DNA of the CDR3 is TGTGCCAGCAGCTTCCGGAGGAGCTCCTACAATGAGCAGTTCTTC. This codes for CASSFRRSSYNEQFF.

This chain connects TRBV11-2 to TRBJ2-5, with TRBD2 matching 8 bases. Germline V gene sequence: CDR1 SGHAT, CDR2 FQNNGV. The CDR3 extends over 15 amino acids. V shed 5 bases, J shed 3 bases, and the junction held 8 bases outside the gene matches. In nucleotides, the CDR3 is TGTGCCAGCAGCCAGGCGCGGGGGGTAGAAGAGACCCAGTACTTC. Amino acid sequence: CASSQARGVEETQYF.

In nucleotides, the CDR3 is TGTGCCAGCAGCTTATTAGGAAGCGGGGGGACCGGGGAGCTGTTTTTT. It codes for CASSLLGSGGTGELFF. The V call is TRBV7-2, the J call TRBJ2-2; TRBD2 aligns across 9 bases. The V gene's germline CDR1 is SGHTA and CDR2 FQGNSA. V trimming: 2 bases; J trimming: 5 bases; junction bases outside the gene matches: 6. CDR3 length: 16 amino acids. The full variable domain, in which reference TRBV7-2 and TRBJ2-2 provide the parts outside the CDR3, is GAGVSQSPSNKVTEKGKDVELRCDPISGHTALYWYRQSLGQGLEFLIYFQGNSAPDKSGLPSDRFSAERTGGSVSTLTIQRTQQEDSAVYLCASSLLGSGGTGELFFGEGSRLTVL.

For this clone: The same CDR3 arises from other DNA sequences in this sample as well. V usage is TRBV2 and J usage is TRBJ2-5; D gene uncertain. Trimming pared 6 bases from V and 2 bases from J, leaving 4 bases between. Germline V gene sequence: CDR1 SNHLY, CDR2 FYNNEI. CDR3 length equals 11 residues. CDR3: CASRQQETQYF. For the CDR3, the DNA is TGTGCCAGCAGACAACAAGAGACCCAGTACTTC.